Sequencing of this T cell receptor (beta chain) was carried out in a study of blood T cell repertoires in COVID-19. The CDR3 runs 13 residues. Germline loops: CDR1 MNHEY, CDR2 SMNVEV (reference sequence). The germline V and J ends were trimmed by 3 bases and 2 bases, with 6 bases remaining between them. Generated by immunoSEQ multiplex PCR, the TCRdb table keeps only in-frame clones and is missing some. The repertoire holds approximately 180,000 clones, with about 79% as singletons. This receptor was taken from a woman in her 70s with acute or convalescent COVID-19. The chain joins TRBV27 to TRBJ2-3; D unresolved. Input material: peripheral blood. CDR3 sequence reads: CASSFRVTDTQYF. DNA of the CDR3: TGTGCCAGCAGTTTCCGGGTCACAGATACGCAGTATTTT.